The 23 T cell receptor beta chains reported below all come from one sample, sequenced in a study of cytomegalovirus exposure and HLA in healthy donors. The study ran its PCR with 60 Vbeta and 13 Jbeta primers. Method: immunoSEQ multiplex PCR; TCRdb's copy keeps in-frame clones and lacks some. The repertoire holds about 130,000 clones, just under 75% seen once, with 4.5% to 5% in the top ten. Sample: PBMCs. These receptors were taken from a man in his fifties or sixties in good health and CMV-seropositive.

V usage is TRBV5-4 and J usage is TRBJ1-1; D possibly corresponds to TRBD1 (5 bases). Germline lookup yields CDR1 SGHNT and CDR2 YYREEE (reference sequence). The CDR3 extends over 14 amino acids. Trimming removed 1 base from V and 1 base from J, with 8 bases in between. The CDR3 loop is CASSLWQGNTEAFF. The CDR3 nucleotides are TGTGCCAGCAGCTTGTGGCAGGGGAACACTGAAGCTTTCTTT.

The DNA for the CDR3 is TGTGCCAGCAGCTTTGGACAGTATGGCTACACCTTC. Translated, it gives CASSFGQYGYTF. The chain employs TRBV5-5 and TRBJ1-2; TRBD1 might be the D (6 bases). In germline, CDR1 is SGHKS, CDR2 YYEKEE (reference sequence). This CDR3 is built from 12 residues. V lost 2 bases to trimming and J lost 5 bases, with 7 bases between them.

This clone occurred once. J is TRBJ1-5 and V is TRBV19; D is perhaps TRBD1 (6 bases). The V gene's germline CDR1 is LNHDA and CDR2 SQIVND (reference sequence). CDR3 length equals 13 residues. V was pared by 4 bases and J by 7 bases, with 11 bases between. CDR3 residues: CASSSQGRQPQHF. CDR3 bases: TGTGCCAGTAGTAGTCAGGGGAGACAGCCCCAGCATTTT. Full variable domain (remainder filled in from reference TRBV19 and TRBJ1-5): DGGITQSPKYLFRKEGQNVTLSCEQNLNHDAMYWYRQDPGQGLRLIYYSQIVNDFQKGDIAEGYSVSREKKESFPLTVTSAQKNPTAFYLCASSSQGRQPQHFGDGTRLSIL.

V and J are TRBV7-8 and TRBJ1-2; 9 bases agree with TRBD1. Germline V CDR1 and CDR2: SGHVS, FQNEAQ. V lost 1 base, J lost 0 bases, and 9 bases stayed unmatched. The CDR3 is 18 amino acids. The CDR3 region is CASSLGVTGGSSNYGYTF. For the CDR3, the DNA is TGTGCCAGCAGCTTAGGGGTCACAGGGGGCTCCTCTAACTATGGCTACACCTTC.

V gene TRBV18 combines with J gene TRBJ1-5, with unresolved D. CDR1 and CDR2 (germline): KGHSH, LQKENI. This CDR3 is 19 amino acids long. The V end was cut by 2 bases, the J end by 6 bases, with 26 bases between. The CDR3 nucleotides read TGTGCCAGCTCACCAGAGACCGGGAATAGGGCCCCCAAAGGTCAGCCCCAGCATTTT. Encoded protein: CASSPETGNRAPKGQPQHF.

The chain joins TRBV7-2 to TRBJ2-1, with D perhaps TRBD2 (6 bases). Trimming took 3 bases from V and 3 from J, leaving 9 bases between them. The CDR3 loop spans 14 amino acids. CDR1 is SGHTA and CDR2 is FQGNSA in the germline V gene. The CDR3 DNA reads TGTGCCAGCAGCTTCGGGGGACTCTACAATGAGCAGTTCTTC. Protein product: CASSFGGLYNEQFF.

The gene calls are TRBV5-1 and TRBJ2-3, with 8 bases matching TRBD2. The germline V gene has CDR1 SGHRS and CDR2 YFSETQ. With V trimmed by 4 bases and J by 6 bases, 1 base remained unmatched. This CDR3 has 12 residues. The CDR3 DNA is TGCGCCAGCAGCGTAGCGGGGGATACGCAGTATTTT. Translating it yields CASSVAGDTQYF.

In DNA form, the CDR3 reads TGTGCCAGCAGTTTGGGGGGACAGGGCAACACCATATATTTT. Protein: CASSLGGQGNTIYF. The chain uses TRBV28 and TRBJ1-3; TRBD1 aligns across 9 bases. Trimming removed 3 bases from V and 7 bases from J; junction bases left unmatched: 4. The V gene's germline CDR1 is MDHEN and CDR2 SYDVKM. The CDR3 totals 14 residues.

The DNA for the CDR3 is TGCGCCAGCAGGGAAGCGGACAGGGAAGATTCCGAGCAGTACTTC. Encoded protein: CASREADREDSEQYF. The V and J genes are TRBV5-1 and TRBJ2-7; TRBD1 matches 8 bases. This CDR3 is built from 15 residues. Germline V gene data show CDR1 as SGHRS and CDR2 as YFSETQ. V lost 5 bases, J lost 6 bases, and 13 bases stayed unmatched.

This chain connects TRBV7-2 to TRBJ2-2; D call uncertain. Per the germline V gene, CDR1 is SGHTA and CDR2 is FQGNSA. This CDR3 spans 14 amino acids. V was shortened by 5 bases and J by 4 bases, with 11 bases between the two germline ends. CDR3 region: CASSPRRSTGELFF. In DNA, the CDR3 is TGTGCCAGCAGCCCTCGGCGGTCCACCGGGGAGCTGTTTTTT. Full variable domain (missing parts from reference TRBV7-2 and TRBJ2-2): GAGVSQSPSNKVTEKGKDVELRCDPISGHTALYWYRQSLGQGLEFLIYFQGNSAPDKSGLPSDRFSAERTGGSVSTLTIQRTQQEDSAVYLCASSPRRSTGELFFGEGSRLTVL.

The CDR3 sequence is CASSTRTGHNEQFF. In nucleotides, the CDR3 is TGTGCCAGTAGTACCCGGACAGGGCACAATGAGCAGTTCTTC. The J gene is TRBJ2-1, the V gene TRBV19; 8 bases agree with TRBD1. The V gene's germline CDR1 is LNHDA and CDR2 SQIVND (reference sequence). The V and J ends lost 4 bases and 5 bases, in that order; junction bases with no gene match: 4. The CDR3 has 14 amino acids. Complete variable domain (other parts from reference TRBV19 and TRBJ2-1): DGGITQSPKYLFRKEGQNVTLSCEQNLNHDAMYWYRQDPGQGLRLIYYSQIVNDFQKGDIAEGYSVSREKKESFPLTVTSAQKNPTAFYLCASSTRTGHNEQFFGPGTRLTVL.

The CDR3 region is CASSDHRGTANYGYTF. The DNA for the CDR3 is TGTGCCAGCAGTGATCACCGGGGGACCGCTAACTATGGCTACACCTTC. This chain uses TRBV28 with TRBJ1-2; TRBD1 might be the D (5 bases). Trimming took off 5 bases at V and 0 bases at J, with 16 bases between the two ends. Germline values: CDR1 MDHEN, CDR2 SYDVKM. The CDR3 totals 16 residues.

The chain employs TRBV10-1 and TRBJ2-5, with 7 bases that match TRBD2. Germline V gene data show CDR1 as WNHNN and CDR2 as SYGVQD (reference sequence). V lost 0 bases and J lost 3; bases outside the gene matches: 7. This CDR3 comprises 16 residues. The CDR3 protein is CASSESTGRGKETQYF. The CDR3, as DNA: TGCGCCAGCAGTGAGTCGACGGGGCGGGGGAAAGAGACCCAGTACTTC.

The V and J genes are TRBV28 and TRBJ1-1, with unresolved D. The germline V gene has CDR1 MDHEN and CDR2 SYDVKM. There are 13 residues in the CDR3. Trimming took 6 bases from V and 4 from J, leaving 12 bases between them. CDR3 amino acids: CASRPGSLTEAFF. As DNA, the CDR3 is TGTGCCAGCAGACCCGGTAGCCTCACTGAAGCTTTCTTT.

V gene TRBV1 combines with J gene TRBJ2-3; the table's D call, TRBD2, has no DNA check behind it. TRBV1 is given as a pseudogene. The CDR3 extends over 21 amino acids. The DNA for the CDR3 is TGCACCAGCAGCCAAGATCTAGTTCTGGGCCTAGCGGGATATAACACAGATACGCAGTATTTT. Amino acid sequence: CTSSQDLVLGLAGYNTDTQYF.

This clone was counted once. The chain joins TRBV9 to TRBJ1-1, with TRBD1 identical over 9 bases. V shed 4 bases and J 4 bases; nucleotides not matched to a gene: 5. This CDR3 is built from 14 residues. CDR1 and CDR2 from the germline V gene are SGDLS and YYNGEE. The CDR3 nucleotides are TGTGCCAGCAGCCTGACAGGGGGAAGCACTGAAGCTTTCTTT. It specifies CASSLTGGSTEAFF. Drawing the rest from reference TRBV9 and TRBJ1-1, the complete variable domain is DSGVTQTPKHLITATGQRVTLRCSPRSGDLSVYWYQQSLDQGLQFLIQYYNGEERAKGNILERFSAQQFPDLHSELNLSSLELGDSALYFCASSLTGGSTEAFFGQGTRLTVV.

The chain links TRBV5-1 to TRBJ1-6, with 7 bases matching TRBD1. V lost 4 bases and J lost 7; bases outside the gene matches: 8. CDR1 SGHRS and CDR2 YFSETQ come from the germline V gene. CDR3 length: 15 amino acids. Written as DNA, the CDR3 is TGCGCCAGCAGCACTTACCCGGGACAGAATTCACCCCTCCACTTT. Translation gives CASSTYPGQNSPLHF.

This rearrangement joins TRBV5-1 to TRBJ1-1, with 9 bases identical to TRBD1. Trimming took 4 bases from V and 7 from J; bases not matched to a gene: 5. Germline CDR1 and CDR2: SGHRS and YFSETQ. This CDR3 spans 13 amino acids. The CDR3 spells CASSPLGQGEAFF. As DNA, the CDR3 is TGCGCCAGCAGCCCCCTGGGACAGGGTGAAGCTTTCTTT.

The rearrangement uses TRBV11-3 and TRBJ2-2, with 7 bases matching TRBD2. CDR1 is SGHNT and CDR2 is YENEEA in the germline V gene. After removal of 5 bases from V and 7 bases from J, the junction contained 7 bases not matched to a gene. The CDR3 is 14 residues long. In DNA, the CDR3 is TGTGCCAGCAGCCCAGCGGGGATGGACGGGGAGCTGTTTTTT. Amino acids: CASSPAGMDGELFF.

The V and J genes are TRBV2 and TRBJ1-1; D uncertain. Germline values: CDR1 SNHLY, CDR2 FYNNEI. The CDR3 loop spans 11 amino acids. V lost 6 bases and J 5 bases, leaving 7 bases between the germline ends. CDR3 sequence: CASSEYTEAFF. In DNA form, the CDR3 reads TGTGCCAGCAGCGAATATACTGAAGCTTTCTTT.

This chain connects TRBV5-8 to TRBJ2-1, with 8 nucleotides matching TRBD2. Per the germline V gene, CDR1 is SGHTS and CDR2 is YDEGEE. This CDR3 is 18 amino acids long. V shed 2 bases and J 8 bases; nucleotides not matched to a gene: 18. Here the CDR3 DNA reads TGTGCCAGCAGCTTTGCTGCACAAGCAGGACTAGCCCGCGATGAGCAGTTCTTC. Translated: CASSFAAQAGLARDEQFF.

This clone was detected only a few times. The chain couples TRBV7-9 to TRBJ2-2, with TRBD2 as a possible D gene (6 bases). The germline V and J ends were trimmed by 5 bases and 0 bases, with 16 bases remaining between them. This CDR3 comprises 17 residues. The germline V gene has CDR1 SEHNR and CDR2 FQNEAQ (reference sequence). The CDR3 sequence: CASSHSLLATNTGELFF. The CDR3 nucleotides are TGTGCCAGCAGCCATAGCTTACTAGCTACGAACACCGGGGAGCTGTTTTTT.

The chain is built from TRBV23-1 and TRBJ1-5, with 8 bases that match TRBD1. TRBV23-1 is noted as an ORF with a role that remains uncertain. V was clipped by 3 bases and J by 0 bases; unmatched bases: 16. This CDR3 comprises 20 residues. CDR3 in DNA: TGCGCCAGCAGTCACACAGGGGGGTTCCCGGGCCCATATAGCAATCAGCCCCAGCATTTT. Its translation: CASSHTGGFPGPYSNQPQHF.